The TCR beta chain under discussion was sequenced for a study of T cell responses to AZD1222 COVID-19 vaccine. Study outcomes and limitations: Possibly, clonal diversity was underestimated; donors were largely white British and included more females. Rises in breadth and depth of Spike-specific TCRs came after two AZD1222 doses.

TCRdb's copy holds only in-frame clones and misses some; the assay was immunoSEQ multiplex PCR. The table records approximately 150,000 clones, about 90% of them present only once. In regard to this clone: Its matching antigen is unknown.

This TCR came from an adult who received the AZD1222 COVID-19 vaccine. Sequences were derived from peripheral blood, sampled 28 days after the second AZD1222 dose.

The CDR3 reads CASSGGTPEAFF. CDR3 in DNA: TGTGCCAGCAGCGGGGGAACCCCTGAAGCTTTCTTT. The chain has TRBV6-6 and TRBJ1-1, with TRBD1 as a possible D gene (5 bases). V shed 6 bases and J shed 6 bases, with 11 bases lying between them. The CDR3 length is 12 residues. Germline lookup yields CDR1 MNHNY and CDR2 SVGAGI (reference sequence).